The clone carrying this T cell receptor (beta chain) appeared a few times. Its specificity is unknown. Trimming cost V 10 bases and J 0 bases, with 15 bases left between them. CDR1 MNHEY and CDR2 SVGEGT come from the germline V gene. The CDR3 is 14 amino acids. Then a second PCR, running roughly 6 to 11 cycles, was carried out with a sample-barcoded 5' primer and a J-beta primer mix. TCRdb called the 5' RACE reads again in MiXCR, with one record for every CDR3 protein. The sample yields more than 800,000 distinct CDR3 sequences, about 30% seen once. This entry is derived from a study of blood T cells in healthy people across ages. Findings and caveats of the study: Measured against age, TCR beta diversity per million T cells decreased in a roughly linear manner.

The chain combines TRBV6-2 or TRBV6-3 with TRBJ2-5; D call uncertain. This clonotype was sampled from a woman over 75 in good health. The sequenced sample consisted of blood. The chain's CDR3 is CATRKFTDQETQYF. In DNA, the CDR3 is TGTGCCACCAGAAAGTTTACAGACCAAGAGACCCAGTACTTC.